The rows below give T cell receptor beta chains drawn from one sample of a study of cytomegalovirus exposure and HLA in healthy donors. Method: immunoSEQ multiplex PCR; TCRdb's copy keeps in-frame clones and lacks some. The sample's table shows roughly 120,000 clones. The sequenced sample was PBMCs. The receptors stem from a man aged 25-45 years in good health and CMV-seronegative. The CDR3 runs from the conserved cysteine through the conserved F or W. Each record gives: V gene, J gene, D gene, CDR3 DNA, CDR3 protein. A D gene is named only where the DNA matches it firmly.

V gene: TRBV6-6; J gene: TRBJ2-3; D gene: .; CDR3 DNA: TGTGCCAGCAGTTACCCGGGACCGGGGGGCACAGATACGCAGTATTTT; CDR3 protein: CASSYPGPGGTDTQYF
V gene: TRBV7-2; J gene: TRBJ2-3; D gene: TRBD1; CDR3 DNA: TGTGCCAGCAGTTCGGACAGGGAATCAGATACGCAGTATTTT; CDR3 protein: CASSSDRESDTQYF
V gene: TRBV4-2; J gene: TRBJ2-1; D gene: .; CDR3 DNA: TGTGCCAGCAGCCGGGGCGGAGACCCAACAAATGAGCAGTTCTTC; CDR3 protein: CASSRGGDPTNEQFF
V gene: TRBV5-1; J gene: TRBJ1-1; D gene: TRBD1; CDR3 DNA: TGCGCCAGCAGCTTGCAGGGACAGGGGAGGTACACTGAAGCTTTCTTT; CDR3 protein: CASSLQGQGRYTEAFF
V gene: TRBV2; J gene: TRBJ2-7; D gene: .; CDR3 DNA: TGTGCCAGCAGTGAAATACGCGGGCCCGAGCAGTACTTC; CDR3 protein: CASSEIRGPEQYF
V gene: TRBV30; J gene: TRBJ2-7; D gene: .; CDR3 DNA: TGTGCCTGGGGTCCCTGGCGGGGTCAGCAGTACTTC; CDR3 protein: CAWGPWRGQQYF
V gene: TRBV7-9; J gene: TRBJ1-1; D gene: TRBD1; CDR3 DNA: TGTGCCAGCAGCGCAGGGGGCATAGAAGCTTTCTTT; CDR3 protein: CASSAGGIEAFF
V gene: TRBV28; J gene: TRBJ2-7; D gene: .; CDR3 DNA: TGTGCCAGCAGTTTGAGAGGGAGAGACGAGCAGTACTTC; CDR3 protein: CASSLRGRDEQYF
V gene: TRBV19; J gene: TRBJ1-1; D gene: .; CDR3 DNA: TGTGCCAGTAATCCCCTCTCGAGCACTGAAGCTTTCTTT; CDR3 protein: CASNPLSSTEAFF
V gene: TRBV11-2; J gene: TRBJ2-7; D gene: TRBD2; CDR3 DNA: TGTGCCAGCAGCGGGGCGGGGGGCGAGCAGTACTTC; CDR3 protein: CASSGAGGEQYF
V gene: TRBV6-5; J gene: TRBJ2-2; D gene: TRBD1; CDR3 DNA: TGTGCCAGCACCGGGACAGCTTTCACCGGGGAGCTGTTTTTT; CDR3 protein: CASTGTAFTGELFF
V gene: TRBV27; J gene: TRBJ1-4; D gene: .; CDR3 DNA: TGTGCCAGCAGTTTTTGGGGGGGGGCGATTGAAAAACTGTTTTTT; CDR3 protein: CASSFWGGAIEKLFF
V gene: TRBV5-6; J gene: TRBJ2-3; D gene: TRBD2; CDR3 DNA: TGTGCCAGCAGCGGCGACGGGGGAGGGGATACGCAGTATTTT; CDR3 protein: CASSGDGGGDTQYF
V gene: TRBV5-4; J gene: TRBJ2-2; D gene: .; CDR3 DNA: TGTGCCAGCAGCTTGGCCGCGGGAAGGCGGAACACCGGGGAGCTGTTTTTT; CDR3 protein: CASSLAAGRRNTGELFF
V gene: TRBV2; J gene: TRBJ2-7; D gene: .; CDR3 DNA: TGTGCCAGCAACACAGGTACCTACGAGCAGTACTTC; CDR3 protein: CASNTGTYEQYF
V gene: TRBV5-3; J gene: TRBJ2-2; D gene: TRBD2; CDR3 DNA: TGTGCCAGAAGCAATGACCTAGCGGCCACCCCTAGTACCGGGGAGCTGTTTTTT; CDR3 protein: CARSNDLAATPSTGELFF
V gene: TRBV7-9; J gene: TRBJ2-7; D gene: TRBD2; CDR3 DNA: TGTGCCAGCAGCCTGGGGACTAGCGGGTGGATCTACGAGCAGTACTTC; CDR3 protein: CASSLGTSGWIYEQYF